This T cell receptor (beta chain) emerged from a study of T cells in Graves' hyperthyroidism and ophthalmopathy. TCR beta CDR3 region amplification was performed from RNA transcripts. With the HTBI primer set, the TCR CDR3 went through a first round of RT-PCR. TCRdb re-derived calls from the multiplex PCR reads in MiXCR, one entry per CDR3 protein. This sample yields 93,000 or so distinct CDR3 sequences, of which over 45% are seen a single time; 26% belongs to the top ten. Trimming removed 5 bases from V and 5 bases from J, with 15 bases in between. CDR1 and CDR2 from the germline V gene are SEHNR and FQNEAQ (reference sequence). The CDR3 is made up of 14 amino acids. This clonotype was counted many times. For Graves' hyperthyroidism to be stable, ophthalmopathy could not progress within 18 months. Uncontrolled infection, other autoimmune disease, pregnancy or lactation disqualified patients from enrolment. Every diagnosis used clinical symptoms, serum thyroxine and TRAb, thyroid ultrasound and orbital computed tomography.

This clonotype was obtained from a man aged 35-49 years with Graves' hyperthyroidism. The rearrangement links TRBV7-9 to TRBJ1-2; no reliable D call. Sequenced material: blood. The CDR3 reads CASSGSTLVYGYTF. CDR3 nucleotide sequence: TGTGCCAGCAGCGGGTCCACCCTAGTTTATGGCTACACCTTC.